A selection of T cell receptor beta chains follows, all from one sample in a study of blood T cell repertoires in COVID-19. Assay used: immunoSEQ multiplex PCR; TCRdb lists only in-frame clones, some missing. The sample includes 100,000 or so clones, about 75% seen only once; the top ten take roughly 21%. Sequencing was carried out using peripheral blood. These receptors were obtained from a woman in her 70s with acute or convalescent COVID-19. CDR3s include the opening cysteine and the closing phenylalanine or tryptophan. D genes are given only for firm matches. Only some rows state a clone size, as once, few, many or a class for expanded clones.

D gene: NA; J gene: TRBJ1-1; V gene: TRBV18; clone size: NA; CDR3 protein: CASSPLWFEQGMNTEAFF; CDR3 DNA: TGTGCCAGCTCACCACTGTGGTTTGAACAGGGTATGAACACTGAAGCTTTCTTT
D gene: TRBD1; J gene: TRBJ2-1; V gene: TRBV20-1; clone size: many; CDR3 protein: CSASRTGVGEQFF; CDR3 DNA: TGCAGTGCTAGTCGGACAGGGGTTGGTGAGCAGTTCTTC
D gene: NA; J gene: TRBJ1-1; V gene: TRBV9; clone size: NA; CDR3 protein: CASSSRLDARSEAFF; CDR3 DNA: TGTGCCAGCAGCTCCCGACTGGATGCGAGAAGTGAAGCTTTCTTT
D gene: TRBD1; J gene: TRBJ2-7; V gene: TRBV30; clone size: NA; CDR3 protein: CAWMDRDEQYF; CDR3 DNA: TGTGCCTGGATGGACAGGGACGAGCAGTACTTC
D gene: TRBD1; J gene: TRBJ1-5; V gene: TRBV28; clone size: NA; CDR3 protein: CASSLNGQGGNQPQHF; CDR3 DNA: TGTGCCAGCAGTTTAAACGGACAGGGAGGTAATCAGCCCCAGCATTTT
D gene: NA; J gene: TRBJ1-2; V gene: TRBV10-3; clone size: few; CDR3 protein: CAISGGLRLSNYGYTF; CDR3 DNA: TGTGCCATCAGCGGCGGACTGAGGCTATCTAACTATGGCTACACCTTC
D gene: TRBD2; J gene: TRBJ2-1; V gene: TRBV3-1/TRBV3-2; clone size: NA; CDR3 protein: CASRLGRSGYNEQFF; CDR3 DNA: TGTGCCAGCAGACTCGGGAGGAGCGGCTACAATGAGCAGTTCTTC
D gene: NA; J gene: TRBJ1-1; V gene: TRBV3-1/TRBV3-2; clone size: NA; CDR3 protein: CASSGRENTEAFF; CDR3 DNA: TGTGCCAGCAGTGGGCGGGAGAACACTGAAGCTTTCTTT
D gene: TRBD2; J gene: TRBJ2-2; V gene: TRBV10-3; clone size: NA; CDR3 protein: CAINAGTSGGTTGELFF; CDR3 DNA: TGTGCCATCAATGCGGGGACTAGCGGGGGGACCACCGGGGAGCTGTTTTTT
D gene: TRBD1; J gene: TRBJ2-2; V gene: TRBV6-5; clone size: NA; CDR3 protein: CASSVRGRELFF; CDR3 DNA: TGTGCCAGCAGCGTAAGGGGGCGGGAGCTGTTTTTT
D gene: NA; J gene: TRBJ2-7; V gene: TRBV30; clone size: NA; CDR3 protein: CAWSVVGGSYEQYF; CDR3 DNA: TGTGCCTGGAGTGTCGTTGGAGGCTCCTACGAGCAGTACTTC
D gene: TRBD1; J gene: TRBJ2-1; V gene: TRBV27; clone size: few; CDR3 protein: CASRTTGVTYNEQFF; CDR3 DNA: TGTGCCAGCAGAACTACAGGGGTTACCTACAATGAGCAGTTCTTC
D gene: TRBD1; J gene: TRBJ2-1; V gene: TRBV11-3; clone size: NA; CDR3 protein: CASSHDRGYNEQFF; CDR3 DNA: TGTGCCAGCAGCCACGACAGGGGTTACAATGAGCAGTTCTTC
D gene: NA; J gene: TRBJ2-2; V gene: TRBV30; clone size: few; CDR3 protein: CAWSVLPNTGELFF; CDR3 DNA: TGTGCCTGGAGTGTACTGCCTAACACCGGGGAGCTGTTTTTT
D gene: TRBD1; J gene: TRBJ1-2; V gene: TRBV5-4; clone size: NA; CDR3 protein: CASTSFLQTGSNYGYTF; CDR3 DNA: TGTGCCAGCACCTCGTTCCTACAGACAGGGTCTAACTATGGCTACACCTTC
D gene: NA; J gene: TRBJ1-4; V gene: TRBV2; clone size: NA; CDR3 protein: CASSEIGTRDEKLFF; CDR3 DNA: TGTGCCAGCAGTGAAATCGGGACAAGGGATGAAAAACTGTTTTTT
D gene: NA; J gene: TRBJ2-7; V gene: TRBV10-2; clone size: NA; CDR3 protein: CASSELGDNDYEQYF; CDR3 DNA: TGCGCCAGCAGTGAGCTGGGGGACAACGACTACGAGCAGTACTTC
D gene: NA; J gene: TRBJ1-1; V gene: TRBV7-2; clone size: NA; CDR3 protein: CASSLGQSNTEAFF; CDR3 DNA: TGTGCCAGCAGCTTAGGCCAGTCGAACACTGAAGCTTTCTTT
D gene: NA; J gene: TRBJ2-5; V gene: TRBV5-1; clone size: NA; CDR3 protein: CASSREYQETQYF; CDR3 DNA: TGCGCCAGCAGCCGGGAGTACCAAGAGACCCAGTACTTC
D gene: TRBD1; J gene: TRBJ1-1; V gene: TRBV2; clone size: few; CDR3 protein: CASDWTGSVTEAFF; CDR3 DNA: TGTGCCAGCGACTGGACAGGGAGCGTCACTGAAGCTTTCTTT
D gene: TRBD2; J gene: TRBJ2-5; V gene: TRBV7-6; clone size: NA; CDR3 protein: CASRRTRPSGGLPETQYF; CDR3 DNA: TGTGCCAGCAGGCGAACGCGCCCTAGCGGGGGGCTACCAGAGACCCAGTACTTC
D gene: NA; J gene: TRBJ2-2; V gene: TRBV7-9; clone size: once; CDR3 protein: CASSQPGLTVNTGELFF; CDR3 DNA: TGTGCCAGCAGCCAACCCGGCCTAACAGTTAACACCGGGGAGCTGTTTTTT
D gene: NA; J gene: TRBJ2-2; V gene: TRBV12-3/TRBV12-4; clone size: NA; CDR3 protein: CASSLVSPGELFF; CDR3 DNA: TGTGCCAGCAGTTTAGTTAGCCCCGGGGAGCTGTTTTTT
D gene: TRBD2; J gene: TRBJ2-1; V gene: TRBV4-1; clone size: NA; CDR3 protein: CASSQDSLAGGYNEQFF; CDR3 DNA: TGCGCCAGCAGCCAAGATAGCCTAGCGGGGGGGTACAATGAGCAGTTCTTC
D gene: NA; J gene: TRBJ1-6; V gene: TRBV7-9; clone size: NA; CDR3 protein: CASSLDGGRGSPLHF; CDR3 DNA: TGTGCCAGCAGCTTAGATGGCGGCCGGGGTTCACCCCTCCACTTT
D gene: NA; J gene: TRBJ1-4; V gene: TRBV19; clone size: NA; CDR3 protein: CASSTPSQGNEKLFF; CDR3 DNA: TGTGCCAGTAGTACCCCGTCGCAGGGGAATGAAAAACTGTTTTTT
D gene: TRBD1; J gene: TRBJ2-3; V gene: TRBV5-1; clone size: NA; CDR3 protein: CASSGQGKADTQYF; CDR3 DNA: TGCGCCAGCAGCGGACAGGGGAAGGCAGATACGCAGTATTTT
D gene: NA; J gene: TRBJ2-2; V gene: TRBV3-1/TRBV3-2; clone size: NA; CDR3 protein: CASSPLEGANTGELFF; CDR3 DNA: TGTGCCAGCAGCCCATTAGAGGGAGCGAACACCGGGGAGCTGTTTTTT
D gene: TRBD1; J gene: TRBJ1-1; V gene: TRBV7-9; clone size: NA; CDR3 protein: CASSPGQGNRNTEAFF; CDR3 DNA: TGTGCCAGCAGCCCCGGACAGGGGAATCGGAACACTGAAGCTTTCTTT
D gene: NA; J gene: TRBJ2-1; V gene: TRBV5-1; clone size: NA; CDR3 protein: CASSLGGPNNEQFF; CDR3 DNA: TGCGCCAGCAGCTTGGGCGGCCCTAACAATGAGCAGTTCTTC
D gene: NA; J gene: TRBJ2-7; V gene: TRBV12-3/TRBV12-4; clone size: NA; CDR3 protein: CASRDYSYEQYF; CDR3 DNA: TGTGCCAGCAGGGACTATTCCTACGAGCAGTACTTC
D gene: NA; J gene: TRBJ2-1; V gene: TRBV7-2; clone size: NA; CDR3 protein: CASSLSKISYNEQFF; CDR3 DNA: TGTGCCAGCAGCTTAAGCAAGATTTCCTACAATGAGCAGTTCTTC
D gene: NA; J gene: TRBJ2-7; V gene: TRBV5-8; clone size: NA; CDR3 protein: CASRSPGHTYEQYF; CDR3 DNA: TGTGCCAGCAGGTCTCCGGGACATACCTACGAGCAGTACTTC
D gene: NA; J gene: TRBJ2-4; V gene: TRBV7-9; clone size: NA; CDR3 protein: CASSSTPQGHRIAKNIQYF; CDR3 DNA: TGTGCCAGCAGCTCGACACCCCAGGGACACCGGATAGCCAAAAACATTCAGTACTTC
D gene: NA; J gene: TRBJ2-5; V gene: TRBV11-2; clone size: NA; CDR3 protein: CASSLLRGAGETQYF; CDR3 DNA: TGTGCCAGCAGCTTGCTCCGGGGGGCGGGTGAGACCCAGTACTTC
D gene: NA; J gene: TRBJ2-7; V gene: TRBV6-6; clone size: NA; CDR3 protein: CASRYPPGNEQYF; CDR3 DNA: TGTGCCAGCAGGTACCCACCAGGGAACGAGCAGTACTTC
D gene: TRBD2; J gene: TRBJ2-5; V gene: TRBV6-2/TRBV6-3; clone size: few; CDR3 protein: CASSWGLVTETQYF; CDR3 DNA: TGTGCCAGCAGTTGGGGACTAGTCACAGAGACCCAGTACTTC
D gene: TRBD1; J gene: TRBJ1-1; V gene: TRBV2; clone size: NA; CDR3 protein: CASSVGQTGNTEAFF; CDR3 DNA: TGTGCCAGCAGTGTGGGACAGACGGGGAACACTGAAGCTTTCTTT
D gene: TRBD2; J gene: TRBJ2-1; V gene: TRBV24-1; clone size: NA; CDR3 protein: CATSDASSGGGNEQFF; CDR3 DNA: TGTGCCACCAGTGACGCCTCTAGCGGGGGAGGTAATGAGCAGTTCTTC
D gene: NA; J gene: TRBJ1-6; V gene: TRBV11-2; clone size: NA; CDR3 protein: CASSWSGNSPLHF; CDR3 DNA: TGTGCCAGCAGCTGGTCCGGGAATTCACCCCTCCACTTT
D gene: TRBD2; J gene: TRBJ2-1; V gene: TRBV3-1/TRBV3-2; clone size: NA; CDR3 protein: CASRSSGGVTYNEQFF; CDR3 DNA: TGTGCCAGCAGGTCGAGCGGGGGGGTAACCTACAATGAGCAGTTCTTC
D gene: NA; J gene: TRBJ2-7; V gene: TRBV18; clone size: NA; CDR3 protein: CASSPLDGSYEQYF; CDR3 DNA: TGTGCCAGCTCACCGCTAGACGGGTCCTACGAGCAGTACTTC
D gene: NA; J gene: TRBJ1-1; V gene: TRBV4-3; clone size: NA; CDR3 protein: CASSQDPHRDTEAFF; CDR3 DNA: TGCGCCAGCAGCCAAGATCCACACAGGGACACTGAAGCTTTCTTT
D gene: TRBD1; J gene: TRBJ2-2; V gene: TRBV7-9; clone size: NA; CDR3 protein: CASTWGQGDTGELFF; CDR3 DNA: TGTGCCAGCACCTGGGGACAGGGAGACACCGGGGAGCTGTTTTTT
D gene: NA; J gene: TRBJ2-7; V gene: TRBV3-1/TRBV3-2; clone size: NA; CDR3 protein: CASSQARVGEQYF; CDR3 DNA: TGTGCCAGCAGCCAGGCACGGGTGGGCGAGCAGTACTTC
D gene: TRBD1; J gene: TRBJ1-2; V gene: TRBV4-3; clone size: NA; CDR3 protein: CASSQDLERQGNSGYTF; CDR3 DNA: TGCGCCAGCAGCCAAGATCTCGAACGACAGGGAAACTCTGGCTACACCTTC
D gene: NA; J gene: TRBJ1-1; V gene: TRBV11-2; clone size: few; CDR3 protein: CASNMGGTEAFF; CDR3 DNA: TGTGCCAGCAACATGGGGGGCACTGAAGCTTTCTTT